This TCR beta chain comes out of a study of cytomegalovirus exposure and HLA in healthy donors (dated by TCRdb to the late 2010s). Study-wide context: According to a later analysis, one platform produced both the 120 validation repertoires and the 666 repertoires of the first cohort. High-throughput TCR immunosequencing, statistical association of individual TCRs with disease status, and machine learning were combined to predict cytomegalovirus infection status. Besides the first cohort of around 700 subjects, a separate validation cohort made up of over 95 different subjects was used. The aim of the study was to test whether cataloging public T cell receptors could identify signatures of past pathogen exposure.

Library generation was performed with the immunoSEQ multiplex PCR assay. In the authors' own workflow: A statistical classification framework was built for diagnosing cytomegalovirus status from the catalog of TCR beta chain sequences. TCRdb retrieved this table from immuneACCESS and kept in-frame rearrangements only. Not all clones are present; in checked studies, unresolved V genes account for under half, and no reason is known for the remainder. The DNA was the basis for D and trimming; V, J and clone size are from that table. The sample table contains 68,000 or so clones; only one count was recorded for roughly 90% of them. Jointly, the top ten make up roughly 1.2% of the sample. With respect to this clone: It has no known antigen specificity. It has no much larger one-base neighbor in the sample; base qualities were not kept.

Donors formed part of the validation cohort, which comprised 120 subjects and was distinct from the first cohort of several hundred subjects. General conclusions and limits of the study: A later analysis lacked HLA typing for the validation cohort, so it scored co-occurrence in that cohort across all 120 repertoires. According to the authors, the approach could potentially be generalized to other disease states and immunological phenotypes. Most TCR sequences were seen in very few donors, while some public TCRs were found in many individuals. The classifier was reported to diagnose cytomegalovirus status with high specificity and sensitivity in both the original and validation cohorts. Subsequent analysis determined that TCRs grouped into clusters in the first cohort also showed a tendency toward co-occurrence across the roughly 110 validation repertoires, and 85% to 95% of cluster scores exceeded 0. In vitro tests confirmed that three of the cytomegalovirus-associated TCR beta chains recognize cytomegalovirus antigens. The study gave a list of over 150 TCR beta chains associated with cytomegalovirus.

This TCR derives from a woman younger than 35 in good health and CMV-seronegative. The sequencing sample was made of PBMCs.

The nucleotides read TGTGCCAGCAGTTTCGGGTCCTCCGGCGAGCAGTACTTC. It translates to CASSFGSSGEQYF. The V and J segments used are TRBV28 and TRBJ2-7, with the D gene too uncertain to name. From the cysteine through the phenylalanine, the CDR3 covers 13 amino acids. The only DNA kept is the CDR3, 39 bases in frame from the first base. V drops 3 bases and J drops 6 bases, leaving 12 bases in between. In the germline V gene, CDR1 corresponds to MDHEN and CDR2 to SYDVKM.